This T cell receptor (beta chain) emerged from a study of Ad26.COV2.S vaccination and SARS-CoV-2 variants. Whole-study context: Ad26.COV2.S given intramuscularly, once or twice 56 days apart.

Noted treatment: about 20 received Ad26.COV2.S at low or high dose, single or two shots; 5 received placebo; per-sample allocation not given. The samples date from day 63 after the first vaccine or placebo injection. Sequencing used immunoSEQ multiplex PCR; TCRdb keeps in-frame clones, though not all of them. The data contain fewer than 400,000 clones, under 90% of them seen just once; the ten biggest clones take up over 5%. The CDR3 consists of 17 residues. V was trimmed by 4 bases and J by 0 bases, leaving 17 bases between them. The germline V gene encodes CDR1 SGHAT and CDR2 FQNNGV. The V and J genes are TRBV11-2 and TRBJ2-3, with unresolved D. Sequencing was performed on peripheral blood, taken in a trial of Ad26.COV2.S vaccine versus placebo. The receptor was isolated from a person aged 18 to 65 who received the Ad26.COV2.S COVID-19 vaccine or a placebo. This CDR3 is CASSSLNSYHSTDTQYF. CDR3 coding DNA: TGTGCCAGCAGCTCTCTCAACTCATACCACAGCACAGATACGCAGTATTTT.